This T cell receptor (beta chain) was identified in a study of T cell repertoires in cytomegalovirus infection. This clonotype occurred a few times. Its specificity is unknown. TCRdb reanalysed the reads using MiXCR and keeps one entry per CDR3 protein. The table records roughly 180,000 distinct CDR3 sequences, roughly 20% of them present only once. Unmatched junction bases numbered 8, after V lost 3 bases and J lost 0 bases. Germline V gives CDR1 DFQATT, CDR2 SNEGSKA (reference sequence). This CDR3 spans 16 amino acids. The sample was CD8+ T cells from cultured PBMCs, taken from culture after CMV antigen stimulation. The rearrangement joins TRBV20-1 to TRBJ2-7, with 10 positions matching TRBD1. This receptor was obtained from a human donor in good health (CMV status not recorded). Some clones in this sample may be carry-over from other donors' samples. The chain's CDR3 is CSASRTRDRGSYEQYF. The CDR3 nucleotides read TGCAGTGCTAGCCGAACCCGGGACAGGGGCTCCTACGAGCAGTACTTC.